Below, 20 T cell receptor beta chains from the same sample are listed, as sequenced in a study of radiation and T cells in renal cell carcinoma (dated by TCRdb to the early 2020s). Receptor libraries were prepared by the immunoSEQ multiplex PCR assay. TCRdb stores this immuneACCESS table with in-frame sequences only. Part of the clones is absent; in the studies checked, under half of the shortfall reflects unresolved V genes, and no reason is known for the rest. For this sample there are 45,000 to 65,000 clones; around 80% appear just once. The ten largest clones take up 6% to 9.5% of the sample. Taken with the paper, the label for time point translates to: baseline pretreatment blood. Reading the label with the study, this specimen's treatment or condition is: 15 Gy SBRT to primary tumor, nephrectomy 4 weeks later. The sequences come from blood, collected from a patient whose treatment included radiotherapy and nephrectomy. The receptors here all came from a man in his sixties with renal cell carcinoma.

J is TRBJ1-2 and V is TRBV18; no clear D gene. CDR1 KGHSH and CDR2 LQKENI come from the germline V gene. V dropped 3 bases and J dropped 4 bases, with 18 bases sitting between them. The CDR3 covers 16 residues. The CDR3 DNA is TGTGCCAGCTCACCTACCGGGAGTTCTCCCTCCTATGGCTACACCTTC. Translating gives CASSPTGSSPSYGYTF.

The rearrangement links TRBV29-1 to TRBJ1-2; D is possibly TRBD1 (6 bases). CDR1 is SQVTM and CDR2 is ANQGSEA in the germline V gene. The CDR3 covers 15 residues. Trimming removed 4 bases at V and 6 bases at J, with 21 bases between. The DNA for the CDR3 is TGCAGCGTTGGGGTGTTGGGAGTTGAGGGGGATGGCTACACCTTC. The encoded protein is CSVGVLGVEGDGYTF. Full variable domain (outside the CDR3, taken from reference TRBV29-1 and TRBJ1-2): SAVISQKPSRDICQRGTSLTIQCQVDSQVTMMFWYRQQPGQSLTLIATANQGSEATYESGFVIDKFPISRPNLTFSTLTVSNMSPEDSSIYLCSVGVLGVEGDGYTFGSGTRLTVV.

V and J are TRBV29-1 and TRBJ2-7; 9 bases match TRBD1. Germline lookup yields CDR1 SQVTM and CDR2 ANQGSEA. The CDR3 spans 14 residues. Trimming removed 2 bases from V and 2 bases from J; junction bases left unmatched: 4. The CDR3: CSVEPTGGPYEQYF. As DNA, the CDR3 is TGCAGCGTTGAACCAACAGGGGGCCCCTACGAGCAGTACTTC.

The J gene is TRBJ1-2, the V gene TRBV5-1; TRBD1 agrees at 7 bases. The length of the CDR3 is 15 residues. Germline values: CDR1 SGHRS, CDR2 YFSETQ. V lost 4 bases to trimming and J lost 2 bases; unmatched junction nucleotides: 8. As DNA, the CDR3 is TGCGCCAGCAGCCCCTCGGGACAGTCCAACTATGGCTACACCTTC. Translation: CASSPSGQSNYGYTF.

This chain connects TRBV7-8 to TRBJ2-2; 12 bases line up with TRBD1. V shed 5 bases and J 7 bases; nucleotides not matched to a gene: 8. The CDR3 sequence is 16 residues long. The germline V gene has CDR1 SGHVS and CDR2 FQNEAQ. The CDR3 protein is CASSPGTGGNHGELFF. DNA for the CDR3: TGTGCCAGCAGCCCCGGGACAGGGGGCAATCACGGGGAGCTGTTTTTT. The whole variable domain, remainder taken from reference TRBV7-8 and TRBJ2-2, is GAGVSQSPRYKVAKRGQDVALRCDPISGHVSLFWYQQALGQGPEFLTYFQNEAQLDKSGLPSDRFFAERPEGSVSTLKIQRTQQEDSAVYLCASSPGTGGNHGELFFGEGSRLTVL.

As concerns this clone: Other DNA sequences of this sample code for an identical CDR3. The chain uses TRBV4-3 and TRBJ1-1, with 8 nucleotides matching TRBD1. Per germline, CDR1 LGHNA and CDR2 YSLEER. CDR3 size: 17 residues. Trimming cost V 0 bases and J 1 base; bases outside gene matches: 7. The DNA of the CDR3 is TGCGCCAGCAGCCAAGATAGGGTTACAGGGGGGAACACTGAAGCTTTCTTT. This codes for CASSQDRVTGGNTEAFF.

A few counts support this clone. This same CDR3 is encoded by further DNA sequences in the sample. The chain is built from TRBV7-3 and TRBJ2-1; no firm D call. The CDR3 is 15 amino acids. V was shortened by 2 bases and J by 4 bases, with 12 bases between the two germline ends. Germline V lookup: CDR1 SGHTA, CDR2 FQGTGA. In DNA, the CDR3 is TGTGCCAGCAGCTTATTCGACAACTCTTACAATGAGCAGTTCTTC. It codes for CASSLFDNSYNEQFF.

The chain joins TRBV19 to TRBJ2-1; D is uncertain. The germline gives CDR1 LNHDA, CDR2 SQIVND (reference sequence). Trimming removed 5 bases from V and 8 bases from J, with 10 bases in between. This CDR3 is 12 amino acids long. CDR3 amino acids: CASSGESDEQFF. CDR3 DNA: TGTGCCAGTAGTGGAGAGTCCGATGAGCAGTTCTTC.

V and J are TRBV10-3 and TRBJ2-7; D is possibly TRBD1 or TRBD2 (6 bases each). Trimming pared 9 bases from V and 2 bases from J, leaving 17 bases between. This CDR3 has 14 residues. CDR1 is ENHRY, CDR2 SYGVKD, per germline. The CDR3 DNA is TGTGCCATTCTCCCAGAGGGGGGTCCCTACGAGCAGTACTTC. It translates to CAILPEGGPYEQYF.

The chain recombines TRBV6-5 with TRBJ2-3; 10 positions agree with TRBD2. Germline assignment: CDR1 MNHEY and CDR2 SVGAGI. The CDR3 runs to 15 residues. V was pared by 6 bases and J by 4 bases, with 7 bases of the junction left unmatched. For the CDR3, the DNA is TGTGCCAGCAGACGATCTAGCGGGAGCTCAGATACGCAGTATTTT. This sequence encodes CASRRSSGSSDTQYF.

The chain carries TRBV19 and TRBJ2-1, with D perhaps TRBD1 or TRBD2 (5 bases each). The CDR3 is made up of 15 amino acids. The V gene's germline CDR1 is LNHDA and CDR2 SQIVND (reference sequence). V shed 4 bases and J shed 0 bases, with 10 bases lying between them. The CDR3, as DNA: TGTGCCAGTAGTACCGGGACCAGCTCCTACAATGAGCAGTTCTTC. Amino acids: CASSTGTSSYNEQFF.

V is TRBV11-3 and J is TRBJ2-6; maybe TRBD1 (6 bases). V gave up 3 bases and J gave up 0 bases, with 12 bases separating them. The CDR3 sequence is 17 residues long. Germline CDR1 SGHNT, CDR2 YENEEA. The CDR3: CASSFGQGSSGANVLTF. The CDR3 DNA sequence: TGTGCCAGCAGCTTTGGGCAGGGGAGCTCTGGGGCCAACGTCCTGACTTTC.

This chain links TRBV6-5 with TRBJ1-2, with a possible D match to TRBD1 (5 bases). This CDR3 region has 15 residues. The germline V gene encodes CDR1 MNHEY and CDR2 SVGAGI. V gave up 6 bases and J gave up 0 bases, with 14 bases separating them. CDR3 residues: CASRLLSRANYGYTF. The CDR3 DNA follows: TGTGCCAGCAGGCTCCTCTCCAGGGCTAACTATGGCTACACCTTC.

The chain joins TRBV6-1 to TRBJ2-2, with 9 nucleotides matching TRBD2. CDR1 and CDR2 (germline): MNHNS, SASEGT. The CDR3 sequence is 15 residues long. The V gene end was trimmed by 6 bases and the J gene end by 1 base; junction bases not matched to a gene: 3. CDR3 sequence (DNA): TGTGCCAGCAGCGGACTAGCGTTGAACACCGGGGAGCTGTTTTTT. This gives the protein CASSGLALNTGELFF.

The chain's CDR3 is CASSASGQETQYF. The CDR3 nucleotides read TGTGCCAGCAGCGCGTCGGGACAAGAGACCCAGTACTTC. This chain connects TRBV9 to TRBJ2-5; D is perhaps TRBD2 (5 bases). The CDR3 covers 13 residues. Trimming took off 3 bases at V and 2 bases at J, with 8 bases between the two ends. Germline CDR1 SGDLS, CDR2 YYNGEE.

This chain uses TRBV19 with TRBJ1-2; 10 bases are shared with TRBD1. Trimming took 4 bases from V and 8 from J; bases not matched to a gene: 10. CDR3 length: 15 amino acids. In germline, CDR1 is LNHDA, CDR2 SQIVND (reference sequence). DNA for the CDR3: TGTGCCAGTAGTACCCCGGACAGGGGGAGAGGGGGCTACACCTTC. As protein: CASSTPDRGRGGYTF.

This chain uses TRBV5-1 with TRBJ2-1, with TRBD2 identical over 16 bases. J lost 2 bases, V lost 4 bases, and 3 bases had no gene match. The germline gives CDR1 SGHRS, CDR2 YFSETQ. The CDR3 consists of 17 residues. The CDR3 sequence: CASSRGTSGGAYNEQFF. The CDR3 DNA is TGCGCCAGCAGCCGCGGGACTAGCGGGGGGGCCTACAATGAGCAGTTCTTC.

This clone was seen a few times. V usage is TRBV6-6 and J usage is TRBJ1-5, with TRBD1 identical over 8 bases. V was pared by 6 bases and J by 1 base, with 2 bases of the junction left unmatched. The CDR3 has 14 residues. Germline V lookup: CDR1 MNHNY, CDR2 SVGAGI (reference sequence). CDR3 in amino acids: CASRRQGSNQPQHF. In DNA form, the CDR3 reads TGTGCCAGCAGACGACAGGGGAGCAATCAGCCCCAGCATTTT.

V usage is TRBV2 and J usage is TRBJ2-5; 7 bases are a match to TRBD1. J lost 5 bases, V lost 10 bases, and 13 bases had no gene match. CDR1 and CDR2 from the germline V gene are SNHLY and FYNNEI. The CDR3 sequence is 14 residues long. The CDR3 DNA is TGTGCCACTGAGGGGTCCCCACAGGGGGAGACCCAGTACTTC. It yields the protein CATEGSPQGETQYF. Full variable domain (outside the CDR3, taken from reference TRBV2 and TRBJ2-5): EPEVTQTPSHQVTQMGQEVILRCVPISNHLYFYWYRQILGQKVEFLVSFYNNEISEKSEIFDDQFSVERPDGSNFTLKIRSTKLEDSAMYFCATEGSPQGETQYFGPGTRLLVL.

The genes are TRBV12-1 and TRBJ2-7; the tabulated D call, TRBD1, remains unverified against the DNA. TRBV12-1 constitutes a pseudogene. The CDR3 spans 15 residues. CDR3 sequence: CASSFGPGFGYEQYF. CDR3 nucleotides: TGTGCCAGCAGCTTTGGGCCAGGGTTCGGCTACGAGCAGTACTTC.